The entry that follows covers one T cell receptor beta chain sequence. A minimum of 6 million PBMCs was isolated per sample. The entry originates in a study of blood T cells in healthy people across ages. Primers used in a second PCR of roughly 7 to 12 cycles were a sample-barcoded 5' primer and a J-beta primer mix. The yield of each sample was at least 3 million CDR3-containing paired-end reads. TCRdb recomputed calls from the 5' RACE reads with MiXCR, one row per CDR3 protein. Of some 640,000 distinct CDR3 sequences listed, about 30% are singletons. This CDR3 spans 16 amino acids. The V end was cut by 9 bases, the J end by 0 bases, with 15 bases between. Germline CDR1 is LNHDA and CDR2 is SQIVND (reference sequence).

The clonotype originates from a woman aged 80 or over in good health. The sequenced sample consisted of blood. The chain has TRBV19 and TRBJ2-6; maybe TRBD2 (5 bases). CDR3 in DNA: TGTGCCAGCGGGGAAAACAGAATCTCTGGGGCCAACGTCCTGACTTTC. It translates to CASGENRISGANVLTF.